The clone carrying this T cell receptor beta chain showed up just a few times. V was pared by 4 bases and J by 3 bases, with 3 bases of the junction left unmatched. The length of the CDR3 is 14 residues. CDR1 is SGHRS and CDR2 is YFSETQ in the germline V gene. TCRdb passed the 5' RACE reads through MiXCR, listing each CDR3 protein once. In the table there are 35,000 to 45,000 distinct CDR3 sequences, less than 6.5% of which are singletons. The data are from a study of early T cells in non-severe SARS-CoV-2 infection. The input for sequencing was whole blood, taken at baseline. This chain connects TRBV5-1 to TRBJ1-4; 7 bases agree with TRBD1. The clonotype was recovered from an adult who was a healthcare worker with PCR-confirmed SARS-CoV-2 infection or an uninfected control (not recorded which). The CDR3 protein is CASSPGQPNEKLFF. The CDR3, as DNA: TGCGCCAGCAGCCCGGGACAGCCTAATGAAAAACTGTTTTTT.